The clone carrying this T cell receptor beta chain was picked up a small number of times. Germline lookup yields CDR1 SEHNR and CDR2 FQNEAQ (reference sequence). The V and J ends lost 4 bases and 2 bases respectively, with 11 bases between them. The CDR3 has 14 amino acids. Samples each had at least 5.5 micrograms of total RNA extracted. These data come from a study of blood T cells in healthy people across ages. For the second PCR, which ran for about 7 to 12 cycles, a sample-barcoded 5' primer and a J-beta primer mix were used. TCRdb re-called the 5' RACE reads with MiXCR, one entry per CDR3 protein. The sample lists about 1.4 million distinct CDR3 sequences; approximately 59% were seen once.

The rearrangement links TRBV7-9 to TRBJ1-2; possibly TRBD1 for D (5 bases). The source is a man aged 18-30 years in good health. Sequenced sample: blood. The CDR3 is CASSSGRGNYGYTF. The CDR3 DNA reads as TGTGCCAGCAGCTCGGGACGGGGCAACTATGGCTACACCTTC.